The rows below give T cell receptor beta chains drawn from one sample of a study of Ad26.COV2.S vaccination and SARS-CoV-2 variants. Data came from immunoSEQ multiplex PCR; TCRdb stores just in-frame clones and leaves some out. The repertoire consists of over 350,000 clones, with more than 85% occurring once and the leading ten covering roughly 3.5%. The sample in question was peripheral blood, obtained in a trial of Ad26.COV2.S vaccine versus placebo. Receptors originate from a person between 18 and 60 years old who received the Ad26.COV2.S COVID-19 vaccine or a placebo. Both conserved end residues are part of each CDR3. The D gene is left open where the match is weak. The size entry is marked missing in some rows and otherwise reads once, few, many or a size class.

v_gene: TRBV6-2/TRBV6-3; d_gene: TRBD1; abundance: .; j_gene: TRBJ1-5; CDR3aa: CASSYSDHGTADNQPQHF; CDR3nt: TGTGCCAGCAGTTACTCGGATCACGGGACAGCCGACAATCAGCCCCAGCATTTT
v_gene: TRBV27; d_gene: .; abundance: .; j_gene: TRBJ1-2; CDR3aa: CASRINTGLGGYTF; CDR3nt: TGTGCCAGCAGGATAAATACAGGGTTGGGTGGCTACACCTTC
v_gene: TRBV18; d_gene: .; abundance: .; j_gene: TRBJ2-3; CDR3aa: CASSPGGAYTDTQYF; CDR3nt: TGTGCCAGCTCACCAGGGGGGGCCTACACAGATACGCAGTATTTT
v_gene: TRBV19; d_gene: TRBD1; abundance: .; j_gene: TRBJ1-1; CDR3aa: CASSIPGGIGTEAFF; CDR3nt: TGTGCCAGTAGTATTCCAGGGGGCATTGGAACTGAAGCTTTCTTT
v_gene: TRBV9; d_gene: .; abundance: .; j_gene: TRBJ1-2; CDR3aa: CASSVEPDRSHGYTF; CDR3nt: TGTGCCAGCAGCGTAGAACCTGACAGGAGTCATGGCTACACCTTC
v_gene: TRBV7-2; d_gene: .; abundance: .; j_gene: TRBJ1-2; CDR3aa: CATLPTDSNYGYTF; CDR3nt: TGTGCCACCCTCCCGACGGATTCTAACTATGGCTACACCTTC
v_gene: TRBV27; d_gene: .; abundance: .; j_gene: TRBJ2-2; CDR3aa: CASSQGPWNTGELFF; CDR3nt: TGTGCCAGCAGTCAGGGGCCGTGGAACACCGGGGAGCTGTTTTTT
v_gene: TRBV24-1; d_gene: .; abundance: .; j_gene: TRBJ2-7; CDR3aa: CATPISSGSYEQYF; CDR3nt: TGTGCCACCCCCATTAGTAGCGGCTCCTACGAGCAGTACTTC
v_gene: TRBV2; d_gene: .; abundance: .; j_gene: TRBJ1-6; CDR3aa: CASSDRGVGSPLHF; CDR3nt: TGTGCCAGCAGTGATCGAGGGGTTGGTTCACCCCTCCACTTT
v_gene: TRBV18; d_gene: TRBD1; abundance: once; j_gene: TRBJ2-7; CDR3aa: CASSWGQGLSYEQYF; CDR3nt: TGTGCCAGCTCATGGGGACAGGGCCTTTCCTACGAGCAGTACTTC
v_gene: TRBV7-2; d_gene: TRBD1; abundance: .; j_gene: TRBJ2-3; CDR3aa: CASSLDRGTDTQYF; CDR3nt: TGTGCCAGCAGCCTCGACAGGGGCACAGATACGCAGTATTTT
v_gene: TRBV6-6; d_gene: .; abundance: .; j_gene: TRBJ2-1; CDR3aa: CASSWDRNEQFF; CDR3nt: TGTGCCAGCAGTTGGGATAGGAATGAGCAGTTCTTC
v_gene: TRBV5-4; d_gene: TRBD1; abundance: .; j_gene: TRBJ2-7; CDR3aa: CASSFSQGARDEQYF; CDR3nt: TGTGCCAGCAGCTTTAGTCAGGGGGCTCGCGACGAGCAGTACTTC
v_gene: TRBV4-1; d_gene: .; abundance: .; j_gene: TRBJ2-7; CDR3aa: CASSQNERTATYEQYF; CDR3nt: TGCGCCAGCAGCCAAAATGAGAGGACAGCTACCTACGAGCAGTACTTC
v_gene: TRBV5-4; d_gene: .; abundance: .; j_gene: TRBJ2-2; CDR3aa: CASSLDEGGELFF; CDR3nt: TGTGCCAGCAGCTTGGACGAGGGCGGGGAGCTGTTTTTT
v_gene: TRBV29-1; d_gene: .; abundance: .; j_gene: TRBJ2-3; CDR3aa: CSVATPQGTDTQYF; CDR3nt: TGCAGCGTTGCGACGCCCCAGGGCACAGATACGCAGTATTTT
v_gene: TRBV14; d_gene: .; abundance: .; j_gene: TRBJ1-1; CDR3aa: CASSRDLAGNTEAFF; CDR3nt: TGTGCCAGCAGCCGGGACCTCGCCGGGAACACTGAAGCTTTCTTT
v_gene: TRBV6-6; d_gene: TRBD1; abundance: .; j_gene: TRBJ1-6; CDR3aa: CASTKTGTGSPLHF; CDR3nt: TGTGCCAGCACCAAGACAGGGACAGGGTCACCCCTCCACTTT
v_gene: TRBV12-3/TRBV12-4; d_gene: .; abundance: .; j_gene: TRBJ1-2; CDR3aa: CASSFGQFYGYTF; CDR3nt: TGTGCCAGCAGTTTTGGACAGTTTTATGGCTACACCTTC
v_gene: TRBV4-3; d_gene: TRBD1; abundance: .; j_gene: TRBJ1-2; CDR3aa: CASSPGTGLYGYTF; CDR3nt: TGCGCCAGCAGCCCGGGGACAGGGCTATATGGCTACACCTTC
v_gene: TRBV5-1; d_gene: .; abundance: .; j_gene: TRBJ1-2; CDR3aa: CASRDSPSRDISGGYTF; CDR3nt: TGCGCCAGCAGGGATTCCCCGTCCAGGGACATCTCGGGAGGCTACACCTTC
v_gene: TRBV7-6; d_gene: TRBD2; abundance: .; j_gene: TRBJ2-5; CDR3aa: CASSPNAGVKETQYF; CDR3nt: TGTGCCAGCAGCCCCAATGCGGGGGTTAAGGAGACCCAGTACTTC
v_gene: TRBV3-1/TRBV3-2; d_gene: .; abundance: .; j_gene: TRBJ2-6; CDR3aa: CASSQGHDTGANVLTF; CDR3nt: TGTGCCAGCAGCCAAGGCCATGATACCGGGGCCAACGTCCTGACTTTC
v_gene: TRBV25-1; d_gene: .; abundance: .; j_gene: TRBJ2-5; CDR3aa: CASSGPWTGGAETQYF; CDR3nt: TGTGCCAGCAGTGGACCCTGGACAGGAGGGGCAGAGACCCAGTACTTC
v_gene: TRBV2; d_gene: .; abundance: many; j_gene: TRBJ1-6; CDR3aa: CASSRQSNSPLHF; CDR3nt: TGTGCCAGTTCGCGACAGAGTAATTCACCCCTCCACTTT
v_gene: TRBV11-2; d_gene: .; abundance: .; j_gene: TRBJ2-7; CDR3aa: CASSWPVEGGEQYF; CDR3nt: TGTGCCAGCAGCTGGCCGGTTGAGGGCGGGGAGCAGTACTTC
v_gene: TRBV6-2/TRBV6-3; d_gene: .; abundance: .; j_gene: TRBJ1-1; CDR3aa: CASSYARNTEAFF; CDR3nt: TGTGCCAGCAGTTACGCCAGGAACACTGAAGCTTTCTTT
v_gene: TRBV3-1/TRBV3-2; d_gene: TRBD1; abundance: .; j_gene: TRBJ1-4; CDR3aa: CASSYQGEGEKLFF; CDR3nt: TGTGCCAGCAGTTACCAGGGGGAAGGAGAAAAACTGTTTTTT
v_gene: TRBV5-8; d_gene: TRBD1; abundance: .; j_gene: TRBJ2-4; CDR3aa: CASSLEGQGSIQYF; CDR3nt: TGTGCCAGCAGCTTGGAAGGACAGGGATCCATTCAGTACTTC
v_gene: TRBV6-5; d_gene: .; abundance: .; j_gene: TRBJ1-5; CDR3aa: CASSSSVHSNQPQHF; CDR3nt: TGTGCCAGCAGTTCCTCCGTCCATAGCAATCAGCCCCAGCATTTT
v_gene: TRBV7-6; d_gene: .; abundance: .; j_gene: TRBJ1-3; CDR3aa: CASSPTAGLGNTIYF; CDR3nt: TGTGCCAGCAGCCCCACCGCGGGGCTGGGAAACACCATATATTTT
v_gene: TRBV5-4; d_gene: TRBD2; abundance: .; j_gene: TRBJ2-5; CDR3aa: CASSLSGGYQETQYF; CDR3nt: TGTGCCAGCAGCCTTAGCGGGGGGTACCAAGAGACCCAGTACTTC
v_gene: TRBV5-1; d_gene: .; abundance: .; j_gene: TRBJ2-1; CDR3aa: CASNLGLTRGHNEQFF; CDR3nt: TGCGCCAGCAACTTGGGCCTGACTAGGGGGCACAATGAGCAGTTCTTC
v_gene: TRBV9; d_gene: TRBD2; abundance: .; j_gene: TRBJ2-3; CDR3aa: CASSTSGASTDTQYF; CDR3nt: TGTGCCAGCAGCACTAGCGGGGCTAGCACAGATACGCAGTATTTT
v_gene: TRBV2; d_gene: .; abundance: .; j_gene: TRBJ1-4; CDR3aa: CASKGDLNEKLFF; CDR3nt: TGTGCCAGCAAGGGGGACCTTAATGAAAAACTGTTTTTT
v_gene: TRBV7-9; d_gene: .; abundance: .; j_gene: TRBJ1-2; CDR3aa: CASSLGQYGYTF; CDR3nt: TGTGCCAGCAGCTTGGGGCAGTATGGCTACACCTTC
v_gene: TRBV7-2; d_gene: .; abundance: .; j_gene: TRBJ2-2; CDR3aa: CASSLRTISAGELFF; CDR3nt: TGTGCCAGCAGTCTCCGGACTATATCGGCCGGGGAGCTGTTTTTT
v_gene: TRBV5-1; d_gene: .; abundance: .; j_gene: TRBJ2-1; CDR3aa: CASSFGEVQGGEQFF; CDR3nt: TGCGCCAGCAGCTTCGGGGAGGTACAAGGAGGTGAGCAGTTCTTC
v_gene: TRBV5-1; d_gene: .; abundance: .; j_gene: TRBJ1-1; CDR3aa: CASSLDGGPTEAFF; CDR3nt: TGCGCCAGCAGCTTGGACGGGGGGCCCACTGAAGCTTTCTTT
v_gene: TRBV3-1/TRBV3-2; d_gene: TRBD2; abundance: .; j_gene: TRBJ2-5; CDR3aa: CASSQSGGPRETQYF; CDR3nt: TGTGCCAGCAGCCAGAGCGGGGGGCCGAGAGAGACCCAGTACTTC
v_gene: TRBV7-9; d_gene: TRBD1; abundance: .; j_gene: TRBJ1-1; CDR3aa: CASRRDRDVGSEAFF; CDR3nt: TGTGCCAGCAGAAGGGACAGGGATGTGGGGAGTGAAGCTTTCTTT
v_gene: TRBV7-2; d_gene: .; abundance: .; j_gene: TRBJ1-1; CDR3aa: CASSSGAGPLGHTEAFF; CDR3nt: TGTGCCAGCAGCTCGGGTGCTGGTCCTCTGGGGCACACTGAAGCTTTCTTT